This paragraph reports one T cell receptor (beta chain). Its antigen target is currently unknown. No base quality values were provided; no much bigger clone lies one nucleotide off. Based on the germline V gene (reference sequence), the CDR1 and CDR2 sequences are MNHNY and SVGAGI. Germline trimming amounts to 6 bases on V and 4 bases on J, with 6 as the count of junction bases outside the gene matches. There are 15 amino acids in the CDR3, from cysteine to phenylalanine inclusive. Kept here is only the CDR3 DNA, which spans 45 bases and is read in frame from base 1. These data come from a study of blood T cell repertoires in COVID-19 (TCRdb year 2020). For the wider study: Collaborator samples came from the United States, Italy and Spain and covered acute and convalescent phases of COVID-19. The prospective study material was composed of cDNA or gDNA derived from T cells, B-cell-depleted T cells, or PBMCs. Deeply sampled blood TCRbeta repertoires from subjects exposed to, actively infected with, or recovered from COVID-19 were included in the dataset. The repertoires were made available in a free public database intended to serve as a resource for research on the immune response to SARS-CoV-2. Samples came from the ongoing ImmuneRACE study (first 160 participants) plus 1,254 subjects from 6 global collaborators. The sample metadata nearly always contained a de-identified subject ID, COVID-19 status, age in years and sex. Where available, HLA class I and class II types were obtained from metadata supplied by the sample provider rather than from assay-based typing.

Whole blood was collected in K2EDTA tubes by collaborating institutions according to the institutions' own protocols. For TCRbeta analysis, collaborators shipped samples in one of three forms: frozen whole blood, isolated PBMCs, or DNA extracted from either of those sample types. The immunoSEQ Assay, a bias-controlled multiplex PCR, was used to amplify TCRbeta CDR3 regions from genomic DNA. The source study handled its data this way. The number of nucleated cells in each sample was estimated by amplification of reference gene primers within the assay. To quantify the absolute abundance of each unique TCRbeta CDR3 rearrangement, sequence reads were collapsed and filtered. For each sample, productive Simpson clonality was calculated as the square root of Simpson's diversity index over productive rearrangements. The clones in this table, taken by TCRdb from immuneACCESS, are in-frame only. Not every clone is retained; where verified, under half of the shortfall comes from an unresolved V gene, and the cause of the rest is unknown. D and trimming were read from the DNA, whereas the V and J calls and clone size are those reported in that table. Across this sample there are over 85,000 clones, with around 79% seen only once. The top ten clonotypes cover roughly 17% of the sample.

The study at large found these results: The quantity of clinical and demographic metadata differed by source and by participant and was supplied without curation.

The sample comprised peripheral blood. The chain is assembled from TRBV6-6 and TRBJ1-1, and 12 junctional nucleotides match TRBD1. This TCR was recovered from a woman older than 75 with active or convalescent COVID-19. The nucleotide sequence reads as follows: TGTGCCAGCAGGGGACAGGGGGCAAGTAGCACTGAAGCTTTCTTT. This translates into CASRGQGASSTEAFF.